This T cell receptor (beta chain) stems from a study of blood T cell repertoires in COVID-19. The method was immunoSEQ multiplex PCR; TCRdb's version includes in-frame clones alone and lacks a portion of them. The table shows 250,000 or so clones, with 70% to 90% occurring only once. This clone was detected a few times. V dropped 3 bases and J dropped 7; count of bases not matched to a gene: 4. The CDR3 length is 14 residues. Germline-derived CDR1 and CDR2 are LGHDT and YNNKEL (reference sequence). Sequencing was performed on peripheral blood. V is TRBV3-1 (or the pseudogene TRBV3-2) and J is TRBJ2-2; 8 nucleotides agree with TRBD1. The TCR sequence derives from a woman aged 30 to 39 with active or convalescent COVID-19. The CDR3 region is CASSHGQGIGELFF. In nucleotides, the CDR3 is TGTGCCAGCAGCCACGGACAGGGAATCGGGGAGCTGTTTTTT.